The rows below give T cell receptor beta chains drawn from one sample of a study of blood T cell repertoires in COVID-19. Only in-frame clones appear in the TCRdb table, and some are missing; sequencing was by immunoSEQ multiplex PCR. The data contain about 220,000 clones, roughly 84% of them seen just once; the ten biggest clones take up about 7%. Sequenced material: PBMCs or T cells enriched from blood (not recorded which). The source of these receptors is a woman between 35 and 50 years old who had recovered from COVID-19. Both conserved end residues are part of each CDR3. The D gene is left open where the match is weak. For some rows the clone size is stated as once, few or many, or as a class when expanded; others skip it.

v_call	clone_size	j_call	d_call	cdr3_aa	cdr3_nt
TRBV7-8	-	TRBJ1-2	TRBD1	CASSSTGVDYGYTF	TGTGCCAGCAGCTCGACAGGGGTGGACTATGGCTACACCTTC
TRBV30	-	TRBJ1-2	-	CAWSLQSQGYTF	TGTGCCTGGAGTCTCCAATCACAGGGCTACACCTTC
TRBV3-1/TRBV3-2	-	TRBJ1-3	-	CASSRPGAENTIYF	TGTGCCAGCAGCCGGCCAGGGGCCGAAAACACCATATATTTT
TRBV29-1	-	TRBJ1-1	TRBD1	CSVRGQLNTEAFF	TGCAGCGTGAGGGGACAGTTGAACACTGAAGCTTTCTTT
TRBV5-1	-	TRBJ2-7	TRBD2	CASSQPGLAAGYSYEQYF	TGCGCCAGCAGTCAACCGGGACTAGCGGCTGGGTACTCCTACGAGCAGTACTTC
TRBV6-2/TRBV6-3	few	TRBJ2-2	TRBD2	CASSYSVVRGLAGAGELFF	TGTGCCAGCAGTTACTCTGTCGTTCGGGGACTAGCGGGAGCCGGGGAGCTGTTTTTT
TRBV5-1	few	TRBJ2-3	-	CASSFRDTDTQYF	TGCGCCAGCAGCTTCCGGGATACAGATACGCAGTATTTT
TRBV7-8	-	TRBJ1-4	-	CASSLRSTGQTTNEKLFF	TGTGCCAGCAGCTTACGGTCGACCGGACAAACAACTAATGAAAAACTGTTTTTT
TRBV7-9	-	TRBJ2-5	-	CASSLEISGQETQYF	TGTGCCAGCAGCTTAGAAATTAGCGGCCAAGAGACCCAGTACTTC
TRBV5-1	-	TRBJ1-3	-	CASSFAPYDRSGNTIYF	TGCGCCAGCAGCTTCGCACCCTATGATCGCTCTGGAAACACCATATATTTT
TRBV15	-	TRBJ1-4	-	CATSRGTANEKLFF	TGTGCCACCAGCAGAGGAACGGCTAATGAAAAACTGTTTTTT
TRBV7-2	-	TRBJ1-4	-	CASSLYNEKLFF	TGTGCCAGCAGCTTATATAATGAAAAACTGTTTTTT
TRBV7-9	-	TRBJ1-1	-	CASTLGGESHTEAFF	TGTGCCAGCACCCTAGGGGGGGAAAGCCACACTGAAGCTTTCTTT
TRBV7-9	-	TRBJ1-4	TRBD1	CASSRTGEFEKLFF	TGTGCCAGCAGTCGGACAGGGGAGTTTGAAAAACTGTTTTTT
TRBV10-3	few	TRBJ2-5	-	CAISVTGGETQYF	TGTGCCATCAGTGTGACTGGGGGGGAGACCCAGTACTTC
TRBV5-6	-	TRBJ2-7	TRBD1	CASSSGTGLYEQYF	TGTGCCAGCAGCTCCGGGACAGGGCTCTACGAGCAGTACTTC
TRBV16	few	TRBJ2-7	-	CASSQSISGYEQYF	TGTGCCAGCAGCCAAAGTATCTCGGGTTACGAGCAGTACTTC
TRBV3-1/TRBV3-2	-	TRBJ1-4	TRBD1	CASSQLRGVEKLFF	TGTGCCAGCAGCCAACTCAGGGGGGTTGAAAAACTGTTTTTT
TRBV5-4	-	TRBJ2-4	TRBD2	CASSDPAGGPNIQYF	TGTGCCAGCAGCGACCCAGCGGGAGGGCCGAACATTCAGTACTTC
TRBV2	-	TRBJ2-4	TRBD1	CASHRGILAKNIQYF	TGTGCCAGCCACAGGGGAATTTTAGCCAAAAACATTCAGTACTTC
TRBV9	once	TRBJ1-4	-	CASSASTGFNEKLFF	TGTGCCAGCAGCGCCTCGACAGGTTTTAATGAAAAACTGTTTTTT
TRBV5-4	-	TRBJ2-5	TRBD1	CASSGGQGLGSETQYF	TGTGCCAGCAGCGGAGGACAGGGATTAGGATCAGAGACCCAGTACTTC
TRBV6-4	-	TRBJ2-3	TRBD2	CASSLTSGRLLKGPDTQYF	TGTGCCAGCAGCCTTACTAGCGGGAGACTCCTCAAGGGTCCAGATACGCAGTATTTT